The next 31 T cell receptor beta chains were all read from a single sample in a study of shared T cell receptors in the human thymus. Sequencing used immunoSEQ multiplex PCR; TCRdb keeps in-frame clones, though not all of them. The sample carries hundreds of thousands of clones, around 95% recorded once. The sample comprised thymocytes. These receptors were collected from a human donor.

The CDR3 loop reads CASSLVTVSYTDTQYF. The CDR3 DNA follows: TGTGCCAGCAGCTTAGTAACTGTTTCATACACAGATACGCAGTATTTT. The chain combines TRBV7-6 with TRBJ2-3; D is uncertain. This CDR3 region has 16 residues. Trimming stripped 1 base from V and 2 bases from J, with 13 bases between. CDR1 SGHVS and CDR2 FNYEAQ come from the germline V gene.

The rearrangement links TRBV7-3 to TRBJ2-1, with D perhaps TRBD1 (6 bases). The CDR3 loop spans 18 amino acids. V was trimmed by 1 base and J by 0 bases, leaving 16 bases between them. Germline CDR1 is SGHTA and CDR2 is FQGTGA. The CDR3 nucleotides read TGTGCCAGCAGCTTAATAGCCGCTGACAGGATCTCCTACAATGAGCAGTTCTTC. It specifies CASSLIAADRISYNEQFF.

This CDR3 reads CASSERGWRGESIYGYTF. CDR3 nucleotide sequence: TGTGCCAGCAGTGAAAGGGGCTGGAGGGGCGAAAGTATTTATGGCTACACCTTC. V and J are TRBV6-1 and TRBJ1-2, with D maybe TRBD1 (5 bases). This CDR3 is 18 amino acids long. V was shortened by 2 bases and J by 5 bases, with 24 bases between the two germline ends. From germline, CDR1 is MNHNS and CDR2 SASEGT.

V is TRBV5-1 and J is TRBJ1-6, with D tentatively TRBD1 (5 bases). Trimming took off 5 bases at V and 7 bases at J, with 10 bases between the two ends. This CDR3 contains 13 residues. The germline CDR1 and CDR2 sequences are SGHRS and YFSETQ. CDR3 DNA: TGCGCCAGCAGGGCAGGGTGGAATTCACCCCTCCACTTT. It translates to CASRAGWNSPLHF.

CDR3 loop: CASKGTGGLNQPQHF. The CDR3 DNA reads TGTGCCAGCAAGGGGACAGGGGGATTGAATCAGCCCCAGCATTTT. The chain joins TRBV28 to TRBJ1-5, with 11 positions matching TRBD1. CDR1 is MDHEN and CDR2 is SYDVKM in the germline V gene. Trimming took 7 bases from V and 4 from J; bases not matched to a gene: 6. CDR3 length equals 15 residues.

The rearrangement joins TRBV28 to TRBJ2-7; D uncertain. CDR1 is MDHEN and CDR2 is SYDVKM in the germline V gene. Trimming removed 5 bases from V and 3 bases from J, with 14 bases in between. The CDR3 has 14 residues. CDR3 bases: TGTGCCAGCAGTCTCACTGACTGGAACTACGAGCAGTACTTC. It encodes CASSLTDWNYEQYF. The whole variable domain, filled in from reference TRBV28 and TRBJ2-7, reads DVKVTQSSRYLVKRTGEKVFLECVQDMDHENMFWYRQDPGLGLRLIYFSYDVKMKEKGDIPEGYSVSREKKERFSLILESASTNQTSMYLCASSLTDWNYEQYFGPGTRLTVT.

The rearrangement links TRBV5-4 to TRBJ2-7, with 9 bases lining up with TRBD1. In germline, CDR1 is SGHNT, CDR2 YYREEE (reference sequence). With 0 bases clipped from V and 2 bases from J, the junction kept 18 bases outside the gene matches. The CDR3 has 20 amino acids. DNA for the CDR3: TGTGCCAGCAGCTTGGACCGGACAGGGGAGGGGGCCACTACTACCTACGAGCAGTACTTC. The encoded protein is CASSLDRTGEGATTTYEQYF.

This rearrangement joins TRBV5-4 to TRBJ2-1; TRBD1 matches 7 bases. The V and J ends lost 2 bases and 4 bases, in that order; junction bases with no gene match: 3. This CDR3 comprises 14 residues. Germline CDR1 SGHNT, CDR2 YYREEE (reference sequence). CDR3 nucleotides: TGTGCCAGCAGCTTAGGGACAGTATACAATGAGCAGTTCTTC. It encodes CASSLGTVYNEQFF.

This clone was seen a single time. The chain joins TRBV29-1 to TRBJ2-1; D assignment may be TRBD1 or TRBD2 (6 bases each). The CDR3 is 16 residues long. Germline-derived CDR1 and CDR2 are SQVTM and ANQGSEA. V was shortened by 3 bases and J by 0 bases, with 15 bases between the two germline ends. CDR3 sequence (DNA): TGCAGCGTTGACATTCGGGGGCCGGTCTCCTACAATGAGCAGTTCTTC. Translation gives CSVDIRGPVSYNEQFF.

The gene calls are TRBV7-6 and TRBJ2-3; TRBD1 is a possible D gene (6 bases). This CDR3 spans 16 amino acids. V was cut by 3 bases and J by 2 bases, with 15 bases left in between. The germline gives CDR1 SGHVS, CDR2 FNYEAQ. In DNA, the CDR3 is TGTGCCAGCAGCTTGGGGGACACAGAATACACAGATACGCAGTATTTT. This codes for CASSLGDTEYTDTQYF.

This chain connects TRBV10-3 to TRBJ1-3; D might be TRBD1 (5 bases). The CDR3 extends over 17 amino acids. The germline gives CDR1 ENHRY, CDR2 SYGVKD. V shed 0 bases and J shed 2 bases, with 14 bases lying between them. This chain's CDR3 is CAISESPRRGAGNTIYF. In nucleotides, the CDR3 is TGTGCCATCAGTGAGTCCCCTCGGCGAGGGGCTGGAAACACCATATATTTT.

The chain carries TRBV18 and TRBJ1-5, with TRBD1 as a possible D gene (6 bases). Germline V gene sequence: CDR1 KGHSH, CDR2 LQKENI. This CDR3 is 17 amino acids long. Trimming pared 3 bases from V and 7 bases from J, leaving 22 bases between. This CDR3 reads CASSPNYGGQSWQPQHF. The CDR3 bases are TGTGCCAGCTCACCGAACTATGGGGGGCAGTCATGGCAGCCCCAGCATTTT.

Here the CDR3 DNA reads TGTGCCAGCAGTTTGTGGGGGAGGGACCGCACAGATACGCAGTATTTT. Protein sequence: CASSLWGRDRTDTQYF. The V gene is TRBV27, the J gene TRBJ2-3; 7 bases are a match to TRBD2. The J segment lost 1 base and the V segment lost 3 bases, leaving 7 bases of the junction unmatched. CDR3 length: 16 amino acids. In germline, CDR1 is MNHEY, CDR2 SMNVEV (reference sequence).

This clone appeared once. The chain joins TRBV7-9 to TRBJ2-1; 10 bases match TRBD2. CDR3 length: 15 amino acids. V was pared by 3 bases and J by 7 bases, with 6 bases of the junction left unmatched. Germline V CDR1 and CDR2: SEHNR, FQNEAQ (reference sequence). The CDR3 bases are TGTGCCAGCAGCTTCCAGCGGGAGGGCCGAAATGAGCAGTTCTTC. It codes for CASSFQREGRNEQFF.

The chain links TRBV19 to TRBJ2-1; 9 bases are shared with TRBD1. Looked up from germline, CDR1 is LNHDA and CDR2 is SQIVND (reference sequence). The length of the CDR3 is 22 residues. The J segment lost 0 bases and the V segment lost 5 bases, leaving 23 bases of the junction unmatched. The chain's CDR3 is CASSLIGTGRIVGLYSYNEQFF. CDR3 sequence (DNA): TGTGCCAGTAGTTTGATTGGGACAGGGAGGATCGTTGGATTATACTCCTACAATGAGCAGTTCTTC.

The chain employs TRBV7-9 and TRBJ1-2; the D is unclear. V was pared by 5 bases and J by 11 bases, with 9 bases between. CDR1 is SEHNR and CDR2 is FQNEAQ in the germline V gene (reference sequence). The CDR3 has 10 residues. In DNA, the CDR3 is TGTGCCAGCAGCCCTATCCCTTACACCTTC. Amino acid sequence: CASSPIPYTF.

This rearrangement joins TRBV19 to TRBJ1-4, with a possible D match to TRBD1 (6 bases). The CDR3 sequence is 14 residues long. Per the germline V gene, CDR1 is LNHDA and CDR2 is SQIVND (reference sequence). Trimming cost V 5 bases and J 3 bases, with 10 bases left between them. CDR3 coding DNA: TGTGCCAGTAGTGGAGGGGGTGCTAATGAAAAACTGTTTTTT. It codes for CASSGGGANEKLFF.

The genes are TRBV14 and TRBJ2-3; no clear D gene. Germline V CDR1 and CDR2: SGHDN, FVKESK. CDR3 length equals 13 residues. The germline V and J ends were trimmed by 1 base and 3 bases, with 5 bases remaining between them. In nucleotides, the CDR3 is TGTGCCAGCAGCCAAGGGAGTACAGATACGCAGTATTTT. Translated: CASSQGSTDTQYF.

The V call is TRBV28, the J call TRBJ2-7, with 8 nucleotides matching TRBD1. Unmatched junction bases numbered 13, after V lost 6 bases and J lost 3 bases. From germline, CDR1 is MDHEN and CDR2 SYDVKM. There are 16 residues in the CDR3. CDR3 coding DNA: TGTGCCAGCAGGGAGGGGACAGGCCAGCAAGACTACGAGCAGTACTTC. Translation gives CASREGTGQQDYEQYF.

This clone was detected once. V usage is TRBV2 and J usage is TRBJ1-1, with D unclear. V was pared by 6 bases and J by 1 base, with 3 bases between. CDR1 is SNHLY, CDR2 FYNNEI, per germline. CDR3 length: 11 residues. The DNA for the CDR3 is TGTGCCAGCAGGGGGAACACTGAAGCTTTCTTT. Its translation: CASRGNTEAFF.

This rearrangement joins TRBV7-6 to TRBJ2-7, with D perhaps given as TRBD1 or TRBD2 (5 bases each). The V gene's germline CDR1 is SGHVS and CDR2 FNYEAQ. This CDR3 comprises 14 residues. Trimming took off 5 bases at V and 2 bases at J, with 13 bases between the two ends. The CDR3 region has the DNA TGTGCCAGCAGCCCTATCAGGGACCCCTACGAGCAGTACTTC. Its protein is CASSPIRDPYEQYF.

This clone was detected once. The chain employs TRBV7-9 and TRBJ2-3; 10 bases agree with TRBD2. V was clipped by 4 bases and J by 1 base; unmatched bases: 8. The CDR3 loop spans 17 amino acids. The germline gives CDR1 SEHNR, CDR2 FQNEAQ (reference sequence). The CDR3 sequence is CASSWAWTSGGTDTQYF. The CDR3 nucleotides are TGTGCCAGCAGCTGGGCCTGGACTAGCGGAGGCACAGATACGCAGTATTTT. The full variable domain, its missing parts supplied by reference TRBV7-9 and TRBJ2-3, is DTGVSQNPRHKITKRGQNVTFRCDPISEHNRLYWYRQTLGQGPEFLTYFQNEAQLEKSRLLSDRFSAERPKGSFSTLEIQRTEQGDSAMYLCASSWAWTSGGTDTQYFGPGTRLTVL.

V is TRBV11-2 and J is TRBJ2-3, with TRBD2 identical over 10 bases. V dropped 2 bases and J dropped 1; count of bases not matched to a gene: 6. Germline lookup yields CDR1 SGHAT and CDR2 FQNNGV. There are 17 residues in the CDR3. CDR3 region: CASSLILAGEGTDTQYF. DNA of the CDR3: TGTGCCAGCAGCTTAATCCTAGCGGGAGAGGGCACAGATACGCAGTATTTT. Using reference TRBV11-2 and TRBJ2-3 for the parts outside the CDR3, the full variable domain is EAGVAQSPRYKIIEKRQSVAFWCNPISGHATLYWYQQILGQGPKLLIQFQNNGVVDDSQLPKDRFSAERLKGVDSTLKIQPAKLEDSAVYLCASSLILAGEGTDTQYFGPGTRLTVL.

The gene calls are TRBV9 and TRBJ2-7, with 9 bases matching TRBD1. This CDR3 region has 15 residues. The V gene end was trimmed by 3 bases and the J gene end by 3 bases; junction bases not matched to a gene: 7. Germline values: CDR1 SGDLS, CDR2 YYNGEE. Here the CDR3 DNA reads TGTGCCAGCAGCGCCCGGGACAGGGACGACTACGAGCAGTACTTC. It specifies CASSARDRDDYEQYF.

The chain couples TRBV5-6 to TRBJ1-2, with D hard to call. This CDR3 comprises 12 residues. Trimming stripped 2 bases from V and 6 bases from J, with 8 bases between. Germline CDR1 and CDR2: SGHDT and YYEEEE. CDR3 sequence (DNA): TGTGCCAGCAGCTTCGGACCCGATGGCTACACCTTC. Translation: CASSFGPDGYTF.

The V call is TRBV30, the J call TRBJ2-7; 9 positions match TRBD1. The ends lost 3 bases at V and 3 bases at J; junction bases unmatched: 12. Germline loops: CDR1 GTSNPN, CDR2 SVGIG (reference sequence). The CDR3 is 16 residues long. CDR3 sequence: CAWRPPPDRGGYEQYF. CDR3 DNA: TGTGCCTGGAGGCCCCCGCCGGACAGGGGAGGCTACGAGCAGTACTTC.

The V and J genes are TRBV5-8 and TRBJ2-3, with 7 bases matching TRBD2. Per germline, CDR1 SGHTS and CDR2 YDEGEE. The CDR3 runs to 20 residues. Trimming removed 1 base from V and 2 bases from J; junction bases left unmatched: 19. The chain's CDR3 is CASSLPSFAGDWSNTDTQYF. The CDR3 bases are TGTGCCAGCAGCTTGCCCTCTTTTGCGGGAGATTGGTCTAACACAGATACGCAGTATTTT.

The rearrangement joins TRBV6-5 to TRBJ2-1; D gene unclear. CDR3 length: 12 amino acids. Germline V gene sequence: CDR1 MNHEY, CDR2 SVGAGI. V shed 6 bases and J shed 8 bases, with 11 bases lying between them. Written as DNA, the CDR3 is TGTGCCAGCAGGAAAGGTTTCGATGAGCAGTTCTTC. As protein: CASRKGFDEQFF.

The chain links TRBV6-5 to TRBJ1-1, with 7 positions matching TRBD1. The V segment lost 6 bases and the J segment 5 bases; nucleotides outside the gene matches: 9. This CDR3 is built from 14 residues. Germline values: CDR1 MNHEY, CDR2 SVGAGI. CDR3 in DNA: TGTGCCAGCAGCCACCAGGGGGAGGAGACTGAAGCTTTCTTT. Protein: CASSHQGEETEAFF.

This chain uses TRBV18 with TRBJ2-3; D unclear. V lost 3 bases to trimming and J lost 5 bases, with 18 bases between them. This CDR3 has 16 amino acids. Germline lookup yields CDR1 KGHSH and CDR2 LQKENI. Here the CDR3 DNA reads TGTGCCAGCTCACCCCGGAACCCGAAGGGTATAGATACGCAGTATTTT. Translating it yields CASSPRNPKGIDTQYF.

The chain carries TRBV28 and TRBJ1-2, with a possible D match to TRBD1 (6 bases). The CDR3 is 16 amino acids. The germline V gene encodes CDR1 MDHEN and CDR2 SYDVKM. The V end was cut by 2 bases, the J end by 4 bases, with 17 bases between. This CDR3 is CASSLGQFSEIYGYTF. CDR3 sequence (DNA): TGTGCCAGCAGTTTAGGACAGTTCTCAGAAATCTATGGCTACACCTTC.